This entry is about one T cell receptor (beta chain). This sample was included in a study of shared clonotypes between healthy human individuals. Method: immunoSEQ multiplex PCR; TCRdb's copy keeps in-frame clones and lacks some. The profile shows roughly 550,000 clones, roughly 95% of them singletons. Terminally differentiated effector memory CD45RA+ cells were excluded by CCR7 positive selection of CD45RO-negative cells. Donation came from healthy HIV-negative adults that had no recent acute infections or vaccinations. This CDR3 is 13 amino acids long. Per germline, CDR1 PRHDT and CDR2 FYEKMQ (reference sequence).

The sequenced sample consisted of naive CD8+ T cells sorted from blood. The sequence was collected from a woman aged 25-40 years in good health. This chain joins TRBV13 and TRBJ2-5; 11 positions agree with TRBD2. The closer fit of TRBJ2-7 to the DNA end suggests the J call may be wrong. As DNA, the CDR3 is TGTGCCAGCAGCCCGGGGACTAGCGGCGAGCAGTACTTC. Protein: CASSPGTSGEQYF.